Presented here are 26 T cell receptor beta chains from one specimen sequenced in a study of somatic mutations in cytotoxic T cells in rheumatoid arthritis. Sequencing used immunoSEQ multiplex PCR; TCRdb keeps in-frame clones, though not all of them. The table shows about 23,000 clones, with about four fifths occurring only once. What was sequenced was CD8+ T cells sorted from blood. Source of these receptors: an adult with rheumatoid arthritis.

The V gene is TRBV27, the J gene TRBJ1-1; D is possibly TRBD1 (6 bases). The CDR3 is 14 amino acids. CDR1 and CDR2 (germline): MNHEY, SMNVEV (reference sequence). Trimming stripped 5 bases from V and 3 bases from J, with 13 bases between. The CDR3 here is CASSPQGIDTEAFF. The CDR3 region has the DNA TGTGCCAGCAGTCCGCAGGGGATAGACACTGAAGCTTTCTTT.

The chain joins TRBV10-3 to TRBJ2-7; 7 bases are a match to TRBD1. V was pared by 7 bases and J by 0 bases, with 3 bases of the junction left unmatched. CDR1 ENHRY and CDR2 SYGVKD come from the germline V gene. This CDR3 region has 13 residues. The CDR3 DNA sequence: TGTGCCATCAAAGGACAGGCCTCCTACGAGCAGTACTTC. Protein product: CAIKGQASYEQYF.

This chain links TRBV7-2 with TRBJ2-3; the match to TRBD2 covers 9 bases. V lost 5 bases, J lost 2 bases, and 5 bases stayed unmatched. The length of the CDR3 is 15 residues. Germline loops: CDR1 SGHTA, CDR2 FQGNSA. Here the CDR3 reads CASSPTSGITDTQYF. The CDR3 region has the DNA TGTGCCAGCAGCCCGACTAGCGGAATCACAGATACGCAGTATTTT.

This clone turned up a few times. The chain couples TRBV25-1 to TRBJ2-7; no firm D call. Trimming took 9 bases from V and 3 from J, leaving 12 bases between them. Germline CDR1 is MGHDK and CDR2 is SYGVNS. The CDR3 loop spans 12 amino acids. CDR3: CASTNKGYEQYF. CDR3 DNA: TGTGCCAGTACGAATAAAGGCTACGAGCAGTACTTC.

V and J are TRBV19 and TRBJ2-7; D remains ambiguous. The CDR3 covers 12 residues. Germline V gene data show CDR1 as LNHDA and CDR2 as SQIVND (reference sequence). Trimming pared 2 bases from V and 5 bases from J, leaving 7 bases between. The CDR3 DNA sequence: TGTGCCAGTAGTATACCGGGTAACGAGCAGTACTTC. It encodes CASSIPGNEQYF.

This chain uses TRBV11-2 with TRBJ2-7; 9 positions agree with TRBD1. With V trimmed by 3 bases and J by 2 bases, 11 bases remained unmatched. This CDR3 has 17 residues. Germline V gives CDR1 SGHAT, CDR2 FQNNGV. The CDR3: CASSLAAWDRVAYEQYF. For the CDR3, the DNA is TGTGCCAGCAGCTTGGCCGCCTGGGACAGGGTGGCCTACGAGCAGTACTTC.

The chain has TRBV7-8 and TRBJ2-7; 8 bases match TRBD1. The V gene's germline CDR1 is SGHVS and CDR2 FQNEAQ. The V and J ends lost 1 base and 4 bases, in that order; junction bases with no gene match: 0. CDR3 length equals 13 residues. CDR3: CASSLGDRYEQYF. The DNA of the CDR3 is TGTGCCAGCAGCTTAGGGGACAGGTACGAGCAGTACTTC.

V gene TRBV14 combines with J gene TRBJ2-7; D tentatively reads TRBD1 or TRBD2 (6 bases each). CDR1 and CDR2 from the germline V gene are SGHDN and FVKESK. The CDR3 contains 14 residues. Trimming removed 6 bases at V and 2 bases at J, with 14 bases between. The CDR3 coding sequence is TGTGCCAGCAGGATGACGGGGGCGGCCTACGAGCAGTACTTC. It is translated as CASRMTGAAYEQYF.

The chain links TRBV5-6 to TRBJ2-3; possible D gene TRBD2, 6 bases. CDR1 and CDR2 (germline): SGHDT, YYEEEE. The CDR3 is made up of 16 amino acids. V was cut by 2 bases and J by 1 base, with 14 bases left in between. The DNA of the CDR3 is TGTGCCAGCAGCTTCTATAGCGGCGGGGGCACAGATACGCAGTATTTT. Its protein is CASSFYSGGGTDTQYF.

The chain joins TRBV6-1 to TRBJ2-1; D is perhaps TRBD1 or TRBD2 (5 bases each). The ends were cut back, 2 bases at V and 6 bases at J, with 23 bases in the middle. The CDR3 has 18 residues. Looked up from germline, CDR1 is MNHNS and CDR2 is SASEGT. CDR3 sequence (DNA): TGTGCCAGCAGTGAACTCTCGGTTGGACGGGGCCCGAGCAATGAGCAGTTCTTC. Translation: CASSELSVGRGPSNEQFF.

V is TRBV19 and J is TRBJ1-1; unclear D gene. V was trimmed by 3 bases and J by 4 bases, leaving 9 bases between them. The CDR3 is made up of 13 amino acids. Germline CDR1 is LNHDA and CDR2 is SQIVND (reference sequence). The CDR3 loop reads CASSIGPLTEAFF. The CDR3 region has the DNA TGTGCCAGTAGTATTGGTCCCCTCACTGAAGCTTTCTTT.

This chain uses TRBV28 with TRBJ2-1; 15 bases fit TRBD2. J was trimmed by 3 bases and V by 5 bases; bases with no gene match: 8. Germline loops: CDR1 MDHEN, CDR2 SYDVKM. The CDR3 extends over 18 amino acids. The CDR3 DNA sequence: TGTGCCAGCAGTACGCCGGGACTAGCGGGGGGCCTCTACAATGAGCAGTTCTTC. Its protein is CASSTPGLAGGLYNEQFF.

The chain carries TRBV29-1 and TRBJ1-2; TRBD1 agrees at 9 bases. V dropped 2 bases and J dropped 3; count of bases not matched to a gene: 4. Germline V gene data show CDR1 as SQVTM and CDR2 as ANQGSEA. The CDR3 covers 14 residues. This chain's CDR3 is CSVETGQGDYGYTF. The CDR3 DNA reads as TGCAGCGTTGAAACGGGACAGGGAGACTATGGCTACACCTTC.

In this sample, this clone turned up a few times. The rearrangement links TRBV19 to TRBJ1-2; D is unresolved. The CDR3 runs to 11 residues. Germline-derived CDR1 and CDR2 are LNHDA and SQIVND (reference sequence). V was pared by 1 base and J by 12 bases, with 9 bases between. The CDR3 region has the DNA TGTGCCAGTAGTATAGGGGCAGAACACACCTTC. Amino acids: CASSIGAEHTF.

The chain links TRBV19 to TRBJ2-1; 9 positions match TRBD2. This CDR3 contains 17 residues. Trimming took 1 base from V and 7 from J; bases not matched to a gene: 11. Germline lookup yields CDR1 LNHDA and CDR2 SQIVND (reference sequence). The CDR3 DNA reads TGTGCCAGTAGTATAGGGGTAGCGGGGGCCTCGGGGAATGAGCAGTTCTTC. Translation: CASSIGVAGASGNEQFF.

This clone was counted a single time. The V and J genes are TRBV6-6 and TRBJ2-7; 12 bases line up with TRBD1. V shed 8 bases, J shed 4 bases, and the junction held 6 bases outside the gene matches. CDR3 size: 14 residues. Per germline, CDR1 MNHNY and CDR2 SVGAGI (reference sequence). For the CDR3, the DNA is TGTGCCAGCGGGGACAGGGGGCTGGGTTACGAGCAGTACTTC. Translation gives CASGDRGLGYEQYF.

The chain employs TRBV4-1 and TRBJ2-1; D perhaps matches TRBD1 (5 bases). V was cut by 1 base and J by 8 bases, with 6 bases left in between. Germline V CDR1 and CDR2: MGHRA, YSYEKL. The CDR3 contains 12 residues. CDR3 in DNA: TGCGCCAGCAGCCAAGGGGGCTATGAGCAGTTCTTC. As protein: CASSQGGYEQFF.

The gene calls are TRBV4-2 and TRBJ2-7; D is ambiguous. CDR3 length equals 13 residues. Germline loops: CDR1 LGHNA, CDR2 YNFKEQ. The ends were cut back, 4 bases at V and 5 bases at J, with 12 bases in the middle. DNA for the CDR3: TGTGCCAGCAGCCCAATAGTCTTCCACGAGCAGTACTTC. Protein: CASSPIVFHEQYF.

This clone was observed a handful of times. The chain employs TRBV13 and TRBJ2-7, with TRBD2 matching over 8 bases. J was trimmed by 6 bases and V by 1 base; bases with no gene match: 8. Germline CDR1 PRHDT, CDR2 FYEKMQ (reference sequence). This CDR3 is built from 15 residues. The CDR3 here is CASSLDGGGLGEQYF. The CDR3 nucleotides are TGTGCCAGCAGCTTAGACGGGGGGGGCCTTGGCGAGCAGTACTTC.

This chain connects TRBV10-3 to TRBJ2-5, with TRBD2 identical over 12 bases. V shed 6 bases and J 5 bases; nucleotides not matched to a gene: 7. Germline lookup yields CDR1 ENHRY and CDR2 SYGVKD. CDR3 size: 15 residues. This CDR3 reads CAIRSSGGVTETQYF. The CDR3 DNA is TGTGCCATCAGATCTAGCGGGGGGGTGACGGAGACCCAGTACTTC.

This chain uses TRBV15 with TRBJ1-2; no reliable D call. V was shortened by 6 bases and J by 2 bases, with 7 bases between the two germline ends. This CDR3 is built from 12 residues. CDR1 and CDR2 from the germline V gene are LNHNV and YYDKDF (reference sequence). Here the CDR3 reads CATSEGNYGYTF. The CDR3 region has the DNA TGTGCCACCAGTGAGGGAAACTATGGCTACACCTTC.

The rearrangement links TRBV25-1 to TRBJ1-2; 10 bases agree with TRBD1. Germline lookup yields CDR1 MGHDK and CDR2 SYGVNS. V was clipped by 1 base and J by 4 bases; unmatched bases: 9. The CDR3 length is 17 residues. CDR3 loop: CASSELGQGLSGYGYTF. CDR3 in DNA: TGTGCCAGCAGTGAATTGGGACAGGGGCTTAGTGGCTATGGCTACACCTTC.

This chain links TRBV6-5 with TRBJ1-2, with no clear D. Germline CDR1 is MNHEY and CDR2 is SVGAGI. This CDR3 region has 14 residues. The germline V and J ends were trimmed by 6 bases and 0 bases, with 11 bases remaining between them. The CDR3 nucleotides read TGTGCCAGCAGCTACCAAGCTACTAACTATGGCTACACCTTC. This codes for CASSYQATNYGYTF.

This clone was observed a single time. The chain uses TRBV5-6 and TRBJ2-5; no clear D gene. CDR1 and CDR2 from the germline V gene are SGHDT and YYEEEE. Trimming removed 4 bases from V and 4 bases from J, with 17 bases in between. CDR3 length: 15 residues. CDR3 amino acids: CASSAGWGLGETQYF. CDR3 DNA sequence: TGTGCCAGCAGCGCAGGTTGGGGTTTGGGAGAGACCCAGTACTTC.

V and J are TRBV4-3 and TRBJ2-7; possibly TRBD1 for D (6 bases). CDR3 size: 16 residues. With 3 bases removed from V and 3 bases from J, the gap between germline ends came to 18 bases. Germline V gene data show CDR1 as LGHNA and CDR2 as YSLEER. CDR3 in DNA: TGCGCCAGCAGCCAGGGCACCGGGACAAATGTCTACGAGCAGTACTTC. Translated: CASSQGTGTNVYEQYF.

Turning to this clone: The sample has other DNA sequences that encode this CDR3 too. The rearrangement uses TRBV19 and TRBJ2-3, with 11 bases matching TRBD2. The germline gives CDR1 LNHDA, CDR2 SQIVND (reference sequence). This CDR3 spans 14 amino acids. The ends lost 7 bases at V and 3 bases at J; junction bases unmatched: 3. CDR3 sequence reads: CASTLAGGTDTQYF. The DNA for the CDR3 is TGTGCCAGTACCCTAGCGGGGGGAACAGATACGCAGTATTTT.